Shown below are 7 T cell receptor beta chains from a single sample sequenced in a study of OX40 agonist ivuxolimab in advanced cancers. Repertoires were generated with immunoSEQ multiplex PCR, while TCRdb's copy carries only in-frame clones and drops some. The sample lists approximately 49,000 clones, about 85% occurring once. This specimen consisted of CD4+ or CD8+ T cells sorted from blood, obtained in a trial of the OX40 agonist ivuxolimab. The receptor source for this set is an adult with an advanced solid tumor such as melanoma, head and neck, liver or kidney cancer.

DNA of the CDR3: TGTGCCAGCAGCTTGATCACAGCGGGCTTATACAATGAGCAGTTCTTC. Translation gives CASSLITAGLYNEQFF. The V gene is TRBV7-6, the J gene TRBJ2-1; possibly TRBD2 for D (6 bases). Between the trimmed V and J ends, which lost 3 bases and 4 bases, there was a span of 16 bases. The germline V gene encodes CDR1 SGHVS and CDR2 FNYEAQ. This CDR3 has 16 amino acids. The full variable domain, with the rest looked up from reference TRBV7-6 and TRBJ2-1, is GAGVSQSPRYKVTKRGQDVALRCDPISGHVSLYWYRQALGQGPEFLTYFNYEAQQDKSGLPNDRFSAERPEGSISTLTIQRTEQRDSAMYRCASSLITAGLYNEQFFGPGTRLTVL.

The chain uses TRBV29-1 and TRBJ2-2; 8 positions match TRBD1. The length of the CDR3 is 15 residues. Germline V gives CDR1 SQVTM, CDR2 ANQGSEA. The trim removed 7 bases at V and 3 bases at J, leaving 10 bases unmatched. For the CDR3, the DNA is TGCAGCGCCGTTGGGCAGGGGGCGGACACCGGGGAGCTGTTTTTT. Translated, it gives CSAVGQGADTGELFF.

J is TRBJ2-4 and V is TRBV4-1; TRBD2 matches at 12 bases. The trim removed 1 base at V and 4 bases at J, leaving 5 bases unmatched. The CDR3 consists of 17 residues. Germline V gene lookup returns CDR1 MGHRA and CDR2 YSYEKL. The CDR3: CASSQVSSGGAKNIQYF. CDR3 coding DNA: TGCGCCAGCAGCCAAGTTTCTAGCGGGGGGGCAAAAAACATTCAGTACTTC.

In this sample, this clone turned up once. V is TRBV10-1 and J is TRBJ2-1; D not certain. The V end lost 4 bases, the J end lost 0 bases, and 7 bases lay between the germline ends. Germline values: CDR1 WNHNN, CDR2 SYGVQD (reference sequence). The CDR3 consists of 14 residues. CDR3: CASSARSSYNEQFF. CDR3 nucleotide sequence: TGCGCCAGCAGTGCTCGTAGCTCCTACAATGAGCAGTTCTTC.

The sample holds a few counts of this clone. The chain carries TRBV2 and TRBJ1-2; no reliable D call. This CDR3 contains 11 residues. Trimming stripped 5 bases from V and 8 bases from J, with 9 bases between. Germline lookup yields CDR1 SNHLY and CDR2 FYNNEI. The CDR3 loop is CASSSGRGYTF. For the CDR3, the DNA is TGTGCCAGCAGTTCGGGCCGGGGCTACACCTTC. The full variable domain, rest sourced from reference TRBV2 and TRBJ1-2, is EPEVTQTPSHQVTQMGQEVILRCVPISNHLYFYWYRQILGQKVEFLVSFYNNEISEKSEIFDDQFSVERPDGSNFTLKIRSTKLEDSAMYFCASSSGRGYTFGSGTRLTVV.

The rearrangement links TRBV29-1 to TRBJ2-5; the D gene is possibly TRBD1 (8 bases). Trimming removed 7 bases from V and 3 bases from J, with 15 bases in between. The CDR3 totals 13 residues. Germline V gene data show CDR1 as SQVTM and CDR2 as ANQGSEA. The CDR3 reads CSARTGREETQYF. CDR3 in DNA: TGCAGCGCCCGGACAGGGAGGGAAGAGACCCAGTACTTC.

The chain recombines TRBV9 with TRBJ2-3; 8 nucleotides agree with TRBD2. The CDR3 totals 15 residues. V shed 4 bases, J shed 0 bases, and the junction held 4 bases outside the gene matches. Germline V gives CDR1 SGDLS, CDR2 YYNGEE. For the CDR3, the DNA is TGTGCCAGCAGCTCTCGGGGGGGTAGCACAGATACGCAGTATTTT. Translating it yields CASSSRGGSTDTQYF.